Below, 25 T cell receptor beta chains from the same sample are listed, as sequenced in a study of shared clonotypes between healthy human individuals. Libraries were prepared by immunoSEQ multiplex PCR; TCRdb keeps only in-frame clonotypes and omits some of them. Of about 1 million clones in the sample, roughly 75% were seen once. Input material: memory CD4+ T cells sorted from blood. Subset meaning: CD45RA-negative fraction. The origin of the receptors is a man in his late teens or twenties in good health.

This rearrangement joins TRBV7-8 to TRBJ1-2, with TRBD1 as a possible D gene (6 bases). Trimming stripped 5 bases from V and 4 bases from J, with 20 bases between. CDR3 size: 16 residues. Per germline, CDR1 SGHVS and CDR2 FQNEAQ. As DNA, the CDR3 is TGTGCCAGCAGCGCAGGGGCAGGGGTCGTCGCCTATGGCTACACCTTC. It is translated as CASSAGAGVVAYGYTF. Full variable domain (rest looked up from reference TRBV7-8 and TRBJ1-2): GAGVSQSPRYKVAKRGQDVALRCDPISGHVSLFWYQQALGQGPEFLTYFQNEAQLDKSGLPSDRFFAERPEGSVSTLKIQRTQQEDSAVYLCASSAGAGVVAYGYTFGSGTRLTVV.

The chain links TRBV9 to TRBJ1-2; 9 nucleotides align to TRBD1. CDR1 is SGDLS and CDR2 is YYNGEE in the germline V gene. Trimming took 4 bases from V and 5 from J; bases not matched to a gene: 3. The CDR3 consists of 13 residues. The CDR3 DNA follows: TGTGCCAGCAGCCTAGACAGGGGGTATGGCTACACCTTC. It translates to CASSLDRGYGYTF.

This clone was recorded a few times. The chain has TRBV7-3 and TRBJ1-6, with D tentatively TRBD1 (6 bases). Germline V gene sequence: CDR1 SGHTA, CDR2 FQGTGA. The ends were cut back, 2 bases at V and 9 bases at J, with 20 bases in the middle. This CDR3 is built from 17 residues. CDR3 in amino acids: CASSLEGIGTRLSPLHF. CDR3 sequence (DNA): TGTGCCAGCAGCTTAGAGGGGATAGGGACAAGGCTTTCACCCCTCCACTTT.

A few counts support this clone. The rearrangement joins TRBV19 to TRBJ1-6; a possible D gene is TRBD1 (6 bases). Trimming took off 5 bases at V and 10 bases at J, with 9 bases between the two ends. This CDR3 has 12 residues. The germline V gene has CDR1 LNHDA and CDR2 SQIVND (reference sequence). The CDR3 bases are TGTGCCAGTAGTGTCAGGGGATCACCCCTCCACTTT. As protein: CASSVRGSPLHF.

This sequence joins TRBV5-1 and TRBJ2-5; TRBD2 matches at 7 bases. Germline V gene lookup returns CDR1 SGHRS and CDR2 YFSETQ. V shed 0 bases and J 2 bases; nucleotides not matched to a gene: 4. CDR3 length equals 15 residues. CDR3 loop: CASSLEWGGQETQYF. The DNA for the CDR3 is TGCGCCAGCAGCTTGGAGTGGGGGGGACAAGAGACCCAGTACTTC.

This clone came up many times. This sample includes further DNA sequences coding for the same CDR3. The chain is built from TRBV5-4 and TRBJ1-1, with 8 bases that match TRBD1. The CDR3 spans 14 residues. After removal of 2 bases from V and 3 bases from J, the junction contained 3 bases not matched to a gene. Germline CDR1 is SGHNT and CDR2 is YYREEE (reference sequence). The CDR3 coding sequence is TGTGCCAGCAGCTTTGACAGGGGTTACACTGAAGCTTTCTTT. It is translated as CASSFDRGYTEAFF.

The chain recombines TRBV10-3 with TRBJ2-2; D may be TRBD2 (6 bases). V dropped 7 bases and J dropped 4 bases, with 19 bases sitting between them. Germline V lookup: CDR1 ENHRY, CDR2 SYGVKD. This CDR3 spans 16 amino acids. CDR3 DNA: TGTGCCATCACTAGTCCGGGTCCGCGGGGCACCGGGGAGCTGTTTTTT. Translating gives CAITSPGPRGTGELFF.

V gene TRBV7-9 combines with J gene TRBJ2-3; 8 nucleotides match TRBD2. Germline lookup yields CDR1 SEHNR and CDR2 FQNEAQ (reference sequence). After removal of 8 bases from V and 0 bases from J, the junction contained 1 base not matched to a gene. The CDR3 has 13 residues. This CDR3 is CASGGGSTDTQYF. DNA for the CDR3: TGTGCCAGCGGCGGGGGGAGCACAGATACGCAGTATTTT. Full variable domain (missing parts from reference TRBV7-9 and TRBJ2-3): DTGVSQNPRHKITKRGQNVTFRCDPISEHNRLYWYRQTLGQGPEFLTYFQNEAQLEKSRLLSDRFSAERPKGSFSTLEIQRTEQGDSAMYLCASGGGSTDTQYFGPGTRLTVL.

This chain uses TRBV6-5 with TRBJ1-1; TRBD1 matches 10 bases. Germline V gene lookup returns CDR1 MNHEY and CDR2 SVGAGI. The V gene end was trimmed by 5 bases and the J gene end by 5 bases; junction bases not matched to a gene: 8. This CDR3 has 15 residues. CDR3 sequence: CASSPGGQGSTEAFF. Here the CDR3 DNA reads TGTGCCAGCAGTCCCGGGGGACAGGGGTCGACTGAAGCTTTCTTT.

This clone has at least ten counts. Other DNA sequences in this specimen translate into the identical CDR3. The chain is built from TRBV27 and TRBJ1-3, with D possibly matching TRBD1 (5 bases). The germline CDR1 and CDR2 sequences are MNHEY and SMNVEV (reference sequence). This CDR3 region has 13 residues. The V gene lost 4 bases and the J gene lost 7 bases, with 11 bases spanning the gap. This chain's CDR3 is CASSSQGGNTIYF. CDR3 nucleotide sequence: TGTGCCAGCAGTTCCCAGGGTGGGAACACCATATATTTT.

This sequence joins TRBV9 and TRBJ2-7; TRBD2 might be the D (6 bases). Germline values: CDR1 SGDLS, CDR2 YYNGEE. The length of the CDR3 is 18 residues. The germline V and J ends were trimmed by 4 bases and 0 bases, with 23 bases remaining between them. The CDR3 sequence is CASSPGRAGLGVSYEQYF. DNA of the CDR3: TGTGCCAGCAGCCCCGGGAGAGCTGGTCTGGGGGTCTCCTACGAGCAGTACTTC.

The rearrangement joins TRBV6-1 to TRBJ1-2; the D is unclear. V was shortened by 5 bases and J by 3 bases, with 10 bases between the two germline ends. The CDR3 extends over 13 amino acids. CDR1 is MNHNS, CDR2 SASEGT, per germline. CDR3 protein: CASSSSGYYGYTF. The CDR3 DNA follows: TGTGCCAGCAGTTCCAGTGGGTACTATGGCTACACCTTC.

The chain is built from TRBV2 and TRBJ1-5; TRBD1 might be the D (5 bases). The CDR3 consists of 15 residues. V was shortened by 0 bases and J by 0 bases, with 6 bases between the two germline ends. Germline CDR1 is SNHLY and CDR2 is FYNNEI. The CDR3 reads CASSEAQDSNQPQHF. In DNA, the CDR3 is TGTGCCAGCAGTGAAGCACAGGATAGCAATCAGCCCCAGCATTTT. Looking up the rest from reference TRBV2 and TRBJ1-5 gives the full variable domain: EPEVTQTPSHQVTQMGQEVILRCVPISNHLYFYWYRQILGQKVEFLVSFYNNEISEKSEIFDDQFSVERPDGSNFTLKIRSTKLEDSAMYFCASSEAQDSNQPQHFGDGTRLSIL.

The chain uses TRBV16 and TRBJ1-4; tentatively, D is TRBD1 (6 bases). V was clipped by 4 bases and J by 8 bases, with 14 bases between them. This CDR3 region has 14 residues. Germline assignment: CDR1 KGHSY and CDR2 FQNENV. Here the CDR3 DNA reads TGTGCCAGCAGCCCCCTACAGGGTGGGGAAAAACTGTTTTTT. This codes for CASSPLQGGEKLFF. Full variable domain (rest looked up from reference TRBV16 and TRBJ1-4): GEEVAQTPKHLVRGEGQKAKLYCAPIKGHSYVFWYQQVLKNEFKFLISFQNENVFDETGMPKERFSAKCLPNSPCSLEIQATKLEDSAVYFCASSPLQGGEKLFFGSGTQLSVL.

This clone occurred once. The J gene is TRBJ2-5, the V gene TRBV6-6, with 9 bases aligning to TRBD1. Losses at the gene ends were 6 bases for V and 6 bases for J; bases not matched to a gene: 11. Germline CDR1 is MNHNY and CDR2 is SVGAGI (reference sequence). CDR3 length equals 15 residues. The DNA for the CDR3 is TGTGCCAGCAGGAAAACAACAGGGGGCGAAAAGACCCAGTACTTC. Translation: CASRKTTGGEKTQYF.

The J gene is TRBJ1-2, the V gene TRBV28; 7 nucleotides agree with TRBD1. This CDR3 comprises 15 residues. Germline values: CDR1 MDHEN, CDR2 SYDVKM. Trimming removed 6 bases from V and 5 bases from J; junction bases left unmatched: 12. This CDR3 reads CASRPGGQVVYGYTF. The CDR3 DNA sequence: TGTGCCAGCAGACCCGGCGGACAGGTTGTATATGGCTACACCTTC.

The J gene is TRBJ1-6, the V gene TRBV28; no clear D gene. CDR1 and CDR2 (germline): MDHEN, SYDVKM. This CDR3 spans 15 amino acids. V was shortened by 2 bases and J by 7 bases, with 12 bases between the two germline ends. CDR3 sequence: CASSLKGLGNSPLHF. Here the CDR3 DNA reads TGTGCCAGCAGTTTAAAAGGCCTAGGGAATTCACCCCTCCACTTT.

The V gene is TRBV5-3, the J gene TRBJ2-7; a weak D match, TRBD1 (5 bases). Being an ORF, TRBV5-3 has a function that is uncertain. The CDR3 covers 14 residues. V shed 0 bases and J shed 3 bases, with 10 bases lying between them. The chain's CDR3 is CARSLGETDYEQYF. The CDR3 DNA is TGTGCCAGAAGCTTGGGAGAGACAGACTACGAGCAGTACTTC.

The chain joins TRBV10-3 to TRBJ2-7, with 8 bases that match TRBD1. This CDR3 is 14 amino acids long. Germline CDR1 is ENHRY and CDR2 is SYGVKD. The ends lost 9 bases at V and 0 bases at J; junction bases unmatched: 7. The CDR3 sequence is CAITTGGVSYEQYF. Written as DNA, the CDR3 is TGTGCCATAACCACAGGGGGTGTCTCCTACGAGCAGTACTTC.

The count of this clone is one. The chain is built from TRBV2 and TRBJ2-1; the match to TRBD2 covers 10 bases. This CDR3 contains 15 residues. Losses at the gene ends were 7 bases for V and 1 base for J; bases not matched to a gene: 4. Germline lookup yields CDR1 SNHLY and CDR2 FYNNEI. The CDR3 DNA is TGTGCCAGCATGCTAGCGGGAGATTCCTACAATGAGCAGTTCTTC. Its protein product is CASMLAGDSYNEQFF.

This clone has only one observation. The rearrangement links TRBV6-6 to TRBJ1-2; 9 bases map to TRBD1. Trimming removed 8 bases from V and 6 bases from J; junction bases left unmatched: 7. The CDR3 is 13 amino acids. Looked up from germline, CDR1 is MNHNY and CDR2 is SVGAGI (reference sequence). Here the CDR3 reads CASEQGARNGYTF. The CDR3 coding sequence is TGTGCCAGCGAACAGGGGGCGAGGAATGGCTACACCTTC.

This clone was recorded only once. The rearrangement uses TRBV5-1 and TRBJ2-5; possibly TRBD2 for D (6 bases). CDR1 SGHRS and CDR2 YFSETQ come from the germline V gene. Trimming left V 4 bases short and J 2 bases short, with 12 bases between. The CDR3 sequence is 14 residues long. CDR3 residues: CASSTTRPQETQYF. CDR3 DNA sequence: TGCGCCAGCAGCACGACTAGACCACAAGAGACCCAGTACTTC.

This clone appeared a single time. The gene calls are TRBV5-1 and TRBJ2-3; D is uncertain. The V gene lost 5 bases and the J gene lost 5 bases, with 6 bases spanning the gap. CDR3 size: 11 residues. The germline V gene has CDR1 SGHRS and CDR2 YFSETQ. The CDR3 DNA is TGCGCCAGCAGAAGACAAGATACGCAGTATTTT. It specifies CASRRQDTQYF.

CDR3 region: CASCRLAGVAYEQYF. CDR3 nucleotide sequence: TGTGCCAGCTGTAGACTAGCGGGAGTTGCCTACGAGCAGTACTTC. This chain joins TRBV2 and TRBJ2-7; 12 bases are shared with TRBD2. With V trimmed by 8 bases and J by 2 bases, 7 bases remained unmatched. The CDR3 extends over 15 amino acids. Germline V lookup: CDR1 SNHLY, CDR2 FYNNEI.

CDR3 sequence: CASSLEVGIARADTQYF. Here the CDR3 DNA reads TGTGCCAGCAGCTTAGAAGTCGGGATAGCGCGGGCAGATACGCAGTATTTT. The gene calls are TRBV7-2 and TRBJ2-3, with D maybe TRBD2 (5 bases). The germline V gene encodes CDR1 SGHTA and CDR2 FQGNSA. The CDR3 sequence is 17 residues long. Trimming took off 1 base at V and 4 bases at J, with 18 bases between the two ends.